Listed below are T cell receptor beta chains from one sample, sequenced in a study of cytomegalovirus exposure and HLA in healthy donors. This table comes from immunoSEQ multiplex PCR, and its TCRdb copy is limited to in-frame clones, with some not included. The table lists over 150,000 clones, roughly 80% of them singletons. The source material was PBMCs. The source is a woman in her twenties or thirties in good health and CMV-seropositive. CDR3s include the opening cysteine and the closing phenylalanine or tryptophan. Each record gives: V gene, clone size, D gene, J gene, CDR3 protein, CDR3 DNA. The D gene is left open where the match is weak. The size entry is marked missing in some rows and otherwise reads once, few, many or a size class.

TRBV7-9	.	TRBD1	TRBJ2-1	CSSRRTGAQFF	TGTTCCAGCAGGCGGACAGGGGCGCAGTTCTTC
TRBV28	.	.	TRBJ1-2	CASRTTGYYGYTF	TGTGCCAGCAGAACTACAGGGTACTATGGCTACACCTTC
TRBV5-5	.	.	TRBJ2-5	CASSPFWDAGETQYF	TGTGCCAGCAGCCCATTCTGGGATGCGGGGGAGACCCAGTACTTC
TRBV11-2	few	.	TRBJ2-5	CASSPTKETQYF	TGTGCCAGCAGCCCTACTAAGGAGACCCAGTACTTC
TRBV11-3	.	TRBD2	TRBJ2-7	CASSSGGGEQYF	TGTGCCAGCAGCTCGGGCGGGGGGGAGCAGTACTTC
TRBV7-3	.	TRBD1	TRBJ1-2	CASSLTGGHYGYTF	TGTGCCAGCAGCTTGACAGGGGGCCACTATGGCTACACCTTC
TRBV19	.	TRBD2	TRBJ2-1	CASSTGTSGTNNEQFF	TGTGCCAGTAGTACGGGGACTAGCGGAACGAACAATGAGCAGTTCTTC
TRBV19	.	.	TRBJ1-1	CASSITVNTEAFF	TGTGCCAGTAGTATCACAGTGAACACTGAAGCTTTCTTT
TRBV4-3	many	.	TRBJ1-4	CASSHNRVTNEKLFF	TGCGCCAGCAGCCACAACAGGGTAACTAATGAAAAACTGTTTTTT
TRBV28	few	.	TRBJ1-1	CASSPPRSVTEAFF	TGTGCCAGCAGTCCCCCGAGGAGCGTCACTGAAGCTTTCTTT
TRBV7-8	.	TRBD2	TRBJ2-3	CASSFGLAGGSADTQYF	TGTGCCAGCAGCTTCGGACTAGCGGGGGGGTCGGCAGATACGCAGTATTTT
TRBV4-3	few	TRBD2	TRBJ2-1	CASSQRTSGGAVNEQFF	TGCGCCAGCAGCCAGAGGACTAGCGGGGGGGCTGTCAATGAGCAGTTCTTC
TRBV9	.	.	TRBJ1-1	CASSVAGRETEAFF	TGTGCCAGCAGCGTAGCGGGCCGGGAAACCGAAGCTTTCTTT
TRBV4-2	.	TRBD1	TRBJ1-1	CAGSQEPGQGTEAFF	TGTGCCGGCAGCCAAGAACCGGGACAGGGAACTGAAGCTTTCTTT
TRBV9	.	.	TRBJ2-2	CASSHNSVDSRNTGELFF	TGTGCCAGCAGCCATAATTCCGTCGACAGCAGGAACACCGGGGAGCTGTTTTTT
TRBV5-1	.	.	TRBJ2-1	CASSLPGDEQFF	TGCGCCAGCAGCCTGCCCGGGGATGAGCAGTTCTTC
TRBV6-1	once	.	TRBJ1-3	CASSEHLVRDSGNTIYF	TGTGCTAGCAGTGAACACCTTGTCAGGGACTCTGGAAACACCATATATTTT
TRBV7-2	.	TRBD1	TRBJ1-2	CASSIYRGNYGYTF	TGTGCCAGCAGCATTTACAGGGGTAACTATGGCTACACCTTC
TRBV9	.	.	TRBJ1-1	CASSVAESGRGHTEAFF	TGTGCCAGCAGCGTAGCTGAGTCAGGGCGGGGGCACACTGAAGCTTTCTTT
TRBV4-3	few	.	TRBJ1-2	CASSEGRQRNNYGYTF	TGCGCCAGCAGCGAAGGGAGACAGAGAAATAACTATGGCTACACCTTC
TRBV5-1	.	TRBD1	TRBJ2-1	CASSLVGQGVDEQFF	TGCGCCAGCAGCTTGGTAGGACAGGGGGTTGATGAGCAGTTCTTC
TRBV6-1	.	.	TRBJ1-1	CASRTRIRDTEAFF	TGTGCCAGCAGAACACGAATCAGGGACACTGAAGCTTTCTTT
TRBV5-4	.	.	TRBJ2-3	CASSLGGGSTDTQYF	TGTGCCAGCAGCTTGGGCGGCGGGAGCACAGATACGCAGTATTTT
TRBV7-2	.	TRBD1	TRBJ2-7	CASSRQGGYEQYF	TGTGCCAGCAGCCGACAGGGGGGGTACGAGCAGTACTTC
TRBV6-1	.	TRBD1	TRBJ1-2	CASKGQGASFYGYTF	TGTGCCAGCAAGGGACAGGGGGCATCTTTCTATGGCTACACCTTC
TRBV7-9	.	.	TRBJ2-1	CASSPIEITGSEQFF	TGTGCCAGCAGCCCCATTGAAATAACCGGGAGTGAGCAGTTCTTC
TRBV11-3	.	TRBD1	TRBJ1-2	CTPRQGIGDYGYTF	TGTACACCGAGACAGGGGATAGGTGACTATGGCTACACCTTC
TRBV5-1	few	TRBD1	TRBJ2-7	CASSLAWTGSSEQYF	TGCGCCAGCAGCTTGGCGTGGACAGGTTCCTCCGAGCAGTACTTC
TRBV13	many	.	TRBJ1-4	CASSLTPTGRGEKLFF	TGTGCCAGCAGCTTAACACCTACAGGGAGGGGTGAAAAACTGTTTTTT
TRBV5-1	.	TRBD1	TRBJ1-2	CASSVGQGAFYGYTF	TGCGCCAGCAGCGTGGGACAGGGGGCTTTCTATGGCTACACCTTC
TRBV2	.	.	TRBJ2-3	CASSDRDTQYF	TGTGCCAGCAGTGATAGAGATACGCAGTATTTT
TRBV28	.	.	TRBJ2-6	CASSLLVSSGANVLTF	TGTGCCAGCAGTTTATTAGTGTCCTCTGGGGCCAACGTCCTGACTTTC
TRBV18	.	.	TRBJ1-1	CASSALGGNTEAFF	TGTGCCAGCTCAGCGTTAGGGGGGAACACTGAAGCTTTCTTT